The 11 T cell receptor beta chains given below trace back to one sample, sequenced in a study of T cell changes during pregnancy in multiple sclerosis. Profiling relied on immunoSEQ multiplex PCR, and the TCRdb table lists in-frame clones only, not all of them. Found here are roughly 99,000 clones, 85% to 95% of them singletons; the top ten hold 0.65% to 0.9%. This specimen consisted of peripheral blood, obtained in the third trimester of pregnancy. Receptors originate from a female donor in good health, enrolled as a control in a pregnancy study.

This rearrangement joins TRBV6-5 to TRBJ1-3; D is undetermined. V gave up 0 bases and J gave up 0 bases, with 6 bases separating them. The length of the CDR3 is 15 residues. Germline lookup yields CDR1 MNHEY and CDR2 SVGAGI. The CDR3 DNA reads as TGTGCCAGCAGTTACTCGGCAGACTCTGGAAACACCATATATTTT. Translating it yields CASSYSADSGNTIYF.

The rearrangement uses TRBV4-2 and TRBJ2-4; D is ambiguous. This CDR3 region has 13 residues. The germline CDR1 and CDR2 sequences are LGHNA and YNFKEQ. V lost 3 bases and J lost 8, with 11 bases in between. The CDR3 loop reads CASSQWQNDIQYF. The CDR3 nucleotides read TGTGCCAGCAGCCAGTGGCAGAACGACATTCAGTACTTC.

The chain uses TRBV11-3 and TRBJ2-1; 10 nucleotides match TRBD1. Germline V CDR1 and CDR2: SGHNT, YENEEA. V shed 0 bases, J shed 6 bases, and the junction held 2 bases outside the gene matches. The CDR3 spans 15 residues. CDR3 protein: CASSLEGQGSNEQFF. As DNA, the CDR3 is TGTGCCAGCAGCTTAGAGGGACAGGGGAGCAATGAGCAGTTCTTC.

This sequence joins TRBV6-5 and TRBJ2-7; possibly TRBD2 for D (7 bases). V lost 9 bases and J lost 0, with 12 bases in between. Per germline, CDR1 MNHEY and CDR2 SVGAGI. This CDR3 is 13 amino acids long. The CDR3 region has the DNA TGTGCCAGTCGACGGGGGGCCTCCTACGAGCAGTACTTC. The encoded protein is CASRRGASYEQYF.

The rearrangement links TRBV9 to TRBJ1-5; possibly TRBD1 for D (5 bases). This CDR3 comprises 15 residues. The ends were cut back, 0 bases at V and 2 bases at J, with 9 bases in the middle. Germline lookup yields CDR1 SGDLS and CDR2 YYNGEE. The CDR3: CASSVDPGGNQPQHF. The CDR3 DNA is TGTGCCAGCAGCGTAGATCCGGGGGGCAATCAGCCCCAGCATTTT.

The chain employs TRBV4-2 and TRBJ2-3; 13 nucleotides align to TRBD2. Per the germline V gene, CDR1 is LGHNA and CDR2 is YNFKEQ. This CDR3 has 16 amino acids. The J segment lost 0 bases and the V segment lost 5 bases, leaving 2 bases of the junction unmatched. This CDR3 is CASSVLAGGSTDTQYF. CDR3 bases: TGTGCCAGCAGCGTACTAGCGGGGGGGAGCACAGATACGCAGTATTTT.

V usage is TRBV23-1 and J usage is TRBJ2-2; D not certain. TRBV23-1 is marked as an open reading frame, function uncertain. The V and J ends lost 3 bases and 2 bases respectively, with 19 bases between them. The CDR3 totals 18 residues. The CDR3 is CASSHPPPLSRNTGELFF. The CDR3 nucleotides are TGCGCCAGCAGTCATCCGCCCCCCCTCTCGAGAAACACCGGGGAGCTGTTTTTT.

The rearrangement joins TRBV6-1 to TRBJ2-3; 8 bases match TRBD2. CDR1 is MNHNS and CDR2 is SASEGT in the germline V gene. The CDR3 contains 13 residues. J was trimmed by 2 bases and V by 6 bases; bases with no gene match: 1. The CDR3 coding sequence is TGTGCCAGCAGCGGGGGGGCCACAGATACGCAGTATTTT. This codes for CASSGGATDTQYF.

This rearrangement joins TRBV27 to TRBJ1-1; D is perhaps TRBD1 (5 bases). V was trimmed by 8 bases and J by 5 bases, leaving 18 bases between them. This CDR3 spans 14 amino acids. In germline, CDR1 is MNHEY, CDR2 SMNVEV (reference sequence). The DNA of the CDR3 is TGTGCCAGCGGCGCAGTGGGCGGGGGAACTGAAGCTTTCTTT. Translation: CASGAVGGGTEAFF.

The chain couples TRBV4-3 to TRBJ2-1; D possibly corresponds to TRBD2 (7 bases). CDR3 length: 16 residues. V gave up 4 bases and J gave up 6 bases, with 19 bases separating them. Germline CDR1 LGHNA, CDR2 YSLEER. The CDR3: CASSPIKTGGFNEQFF. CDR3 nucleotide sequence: TGCGCCAGCAGCCCTATCAAAACGGGGGGCTTCAATGAGCAGTTCTTC.

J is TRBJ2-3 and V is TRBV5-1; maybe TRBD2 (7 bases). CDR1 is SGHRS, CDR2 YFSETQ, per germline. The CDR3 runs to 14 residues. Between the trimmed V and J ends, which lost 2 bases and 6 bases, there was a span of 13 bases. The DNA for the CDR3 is TGCGCCAGCAGCTTACGCGGGGGCGGTGATACGCAGTATTTT. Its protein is CASSLRGGGDTQYF.